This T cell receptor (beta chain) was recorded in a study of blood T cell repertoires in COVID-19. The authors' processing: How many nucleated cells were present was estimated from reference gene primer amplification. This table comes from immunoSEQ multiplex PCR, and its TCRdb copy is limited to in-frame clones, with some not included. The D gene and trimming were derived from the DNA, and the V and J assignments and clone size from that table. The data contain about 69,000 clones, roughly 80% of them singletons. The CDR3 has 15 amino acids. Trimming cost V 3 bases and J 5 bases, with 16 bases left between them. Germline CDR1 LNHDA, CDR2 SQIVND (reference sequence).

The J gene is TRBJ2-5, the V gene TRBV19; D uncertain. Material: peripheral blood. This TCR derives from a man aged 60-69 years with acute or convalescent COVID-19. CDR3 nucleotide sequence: TGTGCCAGTAGTATGTCGAGCGTAGGTCTGGAGACCCAGTACTTC. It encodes CASSMSSVGLETQYF.